The entry below gives a single TCR beta chain sequence along with its context. Antigen specificity is unknown. The CDR3 covers 15 residues. Germline CDR1 and CDR2: SNHLY and FYNNEI. V gave up 1 base and J gave up 0 bases, with 9 bases separating them. Clones were sequenced by immunoSEQ multiplex PCR, and TCRdb holds only the in-frame ones, with some missing. Among over 100,000 clones listed, 92% were seen once. The sample is drawn from a study of CD4+ T cells in melanoma. Whole-study findings and limits: CD8+ T cell, macrophage and B cell function reportedly correlated with neoantigen-specific CD4+ T cells. In melanoma, neoantigen-specific CD4+ T cells reportedly differed in differentiation state.

The chain couples TRBV2 to TRBJ1-2, with D perhaps matching TRBD1 (6 bases). The clonotype originates from a human donor with melanoma. The sample was peripheral blood. CDR3 DNA sequence: TGTGCCAGCAGTGAAGTGGCAGGGGCTAACTATGGCTACACCTTC. It is translated as CASSEVAGANYGYTF.